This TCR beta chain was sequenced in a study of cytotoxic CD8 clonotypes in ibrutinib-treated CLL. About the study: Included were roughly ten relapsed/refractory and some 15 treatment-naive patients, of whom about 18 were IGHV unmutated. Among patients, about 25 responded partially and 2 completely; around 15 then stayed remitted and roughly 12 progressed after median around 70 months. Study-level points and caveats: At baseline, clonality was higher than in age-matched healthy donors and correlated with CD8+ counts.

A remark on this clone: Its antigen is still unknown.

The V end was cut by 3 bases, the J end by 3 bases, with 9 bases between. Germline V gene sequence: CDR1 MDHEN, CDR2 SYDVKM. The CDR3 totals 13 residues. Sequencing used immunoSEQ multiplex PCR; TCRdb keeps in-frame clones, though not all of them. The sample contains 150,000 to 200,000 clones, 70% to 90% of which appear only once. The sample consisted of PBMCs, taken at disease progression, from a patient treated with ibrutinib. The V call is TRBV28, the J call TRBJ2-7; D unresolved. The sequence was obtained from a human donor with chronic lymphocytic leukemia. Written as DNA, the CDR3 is TGTGCCAGCAGTTTTTGGGGAAACTACGAGCAGTACTTC. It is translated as CASSFWGNYEQYF.